This T cell receptor beta chain was identified during a study of blood T cell repertoires in COVID-19 (dated by TCRdb to 2018 to 2021). In the study overall: The collaborator samples originated in the United States, Italy and Spain and spanned the acute and convalescent phases of COVID-19. The material from the prospective study consisted of cDNA or gDNA derived from T cells, B-cell-depleted T cells, or PBMCs. A de-identified subject ID, COVID-19 status, age in years and sex were almost always included in the sample metadata. The samples were drawn from two sources: the first 160 participants of the ongoing ImmuneRACE study, and fewer than 1,500 subjects contributed by 6 global collaborators. The dataset comprised deeply sampled blood TCRbeta repertoires from subjects exposed to, actively infected with, or recovered from COVID-19. The repertoires were released in a freely available public database meant as a resource for research on the immune response to SARS-CoV-2. Where HLA class I and class II types were available, the types were taken from metadata supplied by the sample provider, not from assay-based typing. Broader findings and caveats from the paper: How much clinical and demographic metadata was included differed by source and by participant, and the metadata was provided uncurated.

A note on this clone: This clone's antigen is unknown. No per-base quality is available; no much larger clone lies one base away.

TCRbeta CDR3 regions were amplified from genomic DNA by means of the immunoSEQ Assay, a bias-controlled multiplex PCR. The published analysis was carried out like this. The number of nucleated cells in each sample was estimated from the amplification of reference gene primers within the assay. To quantify the absolute abundance of each unique TCRbeta CDR3 rearrangement, sequence reads were collapsed and filtered. For each sample, productive Simpson clonality was calculated by taking the square root of Simpson's diversity index across productive rearrangements. In its TCRdb copy, this immuneACCESS table keeps in-frame sequences only and misses some clones. Where compared with another copy, unresolved V genes explain less than half of these, and the others have no known cause. V and J calls and clone size come straight from that table; D and trimming were deduced from the DNA. This sample lists roughly 250,000 clones; over 70% were detected once. The top ten clonotypes cover roughly 7.8% of the sample.

The CDR1 and CDR2 encoded by the germline V gene are SGHRS and YFSETQ. The CDR3 covers 16 residues, taking in both the cysteine and the phenylalanine. Only the CDR3 portion is preserved as DNA: 48 bases, with reading frame beginning at the first base. The germline ends are 14 bases apart after V is trimmed by 4 bases and J by 0 bases. Whole blood was collected in K2EDTA tubes by collaborating institutions according to the institutions' own protocols. For TCRbeta analysis, collaborator samples were shipped as frozen whole blood, as isolated PBMCs, or as DNA extracted from either sample type. The receptor comes from a man aged 35 to 55 with active or convalescent COVID-19. Rearrangement joined TRBV5-1 to TRBJ1-5, and the D gene may be TRBD1, 6 bases matching. The sequencing input was peripheral blood. CDR3 region: CASSPPQGDSNQPQHF. The nucleotides are TGCGCCAGCAGCCCTCCACAGGGAGATAGCAATCAGCCCCAGCATTTT.